This is a list of T cell receptor beta chains from one sample in a study of identical twins. MiXCR, applied by TCRdb to the 5' RACE reads, yields one record per CDR3 protein. The table records a few hundred thousand distinct CDR3 sequences, more than 9% of them present only once. The same sample was also used in a study of yellow fever vaccine responses in identical twins.

The material sequenced was PBMCs. Receptors originate from a young woman in good health. Each CDR3 is given with its conserved first and last residue. D genes are given only for firm matches. Not all rows give a size; the values are once, few, many and, for expanded clones, a class.

clone_size,j_call,d_call,v_call,cdr3_nt,cdr3_aa
few,TRBJ2-3,-,TRBV11-2,TGTGCCAGCAGCTCGGATCCCCGCACAGATACGCAGTATTTT,CASSSDPRTDTQYF
few,TRBJ2-1,-,TRBV27,TGTGCCAGCAGTTTCCTACCTCAGAGGGGCGGACACAATGAGCAGTTCTTC,CASSFLPQRGGHNEQFF
few,TRBJ2-4,TRBD1,TRBV7-9,TGTGCCAGCAGCTTAGCGTCAGGACAGGGACACATTCAGTACTTC,CASSLASGQGHIQYF
few,TRBJ2-7,TRBD1,TRBV20-1,TGCAGTGTCGGACAGGGGATCGGCTACGAGCAGTACTTC,CSVGQGIGYEQYF
few,TRBJ2-5,-,TRBV5-1,TGCGCCAGCAGCTTGAGTCTCGGCCCCAGTGAGACCCAGTACTTC,CASSLSLGPSETQYF
many,TRBJ2-1,TRBD1,TRBV29-1,TGCAGCGTTGAATGGGCAGGGACAGGGGCCGACAATGAGCAGTTCTTC,CSVEWAGTGADNEQFF
few,TRBJ2-2,-,TRBV10-3,TGTGCCATCAGTGAGTCACCGGGGGACACCGGGGAGCTGTTTTTT,CAISESPGDTGELFF
-,TRBJ1-3,TRBD1,TRBV4-3,TGCGCCAGCAGCCAAGTCGTGTTTCTTGAGACAGGGGCTGGAAACACCATATATTTT,CASSQVVFLETGAGNTIYF
few,TRBJ2-7,-,TRBV6-2/TRBV6-3,TGTGCCAGCAATGACGGCAGGTACGAGCAGTACTTC,CASNDGRYEQYF
few,TRBJ2-1,TRBD2,TRBV6-5,TGTGCCAGCAGTTACTCTATGCCTAGCGGGAGCGGAGAGCAGTTCTTC,CASSYSMPSGSGEQFF
many,TRBJ2-1,TRBD1,TRBV7-6,TGTGCCAGCAGCTTAGATTGGGGACAGGGGGCAGGGACACAGTTCTTC,CASSLDWGQGAGTQFF
-,TRBJ2-1,TRBD1,TRBV5-1,TGCGCCAGCAGCACAGATACAGGGACAGGGCAGTTCTTC,CASSTDTGTGQFF
-,TRBJ2-3,TRBD2,TRBV29-1,TGCAGCGTTAGGACTAGCGGGAGTGCCACAGATACGCAGTATTTT,CSVRTSGSATDTQYF
few,TRBJ2-7,TRBD1,TRBV28,TGTGCCAGCAGGACGGACAGGGAAATACCCTACGAGCAGTACTTC,CASRTDREIPYEQYF
-,TRBJ2-4,-,TRBV7-2,TGTGCCAGCAGCTTAGTTGGGGTGCAGGGGCTTAAAAACATTCAGTACTTC,CASSLVGVQGLKNIQYF
few,TRBJ2-6,-,TRBV11-3,TGTGCCAGCAGCCCCGGGGGCAACTCTGGGGCCAACGTCCTGACTTTC,CASSPGGNSGANVLTF
-,TRBJ2-7,-,TRBV28,TGTGCCAGCAGTGCCCTCAGGGGGGCCTACGAGCAGTACTTC,CASSALRGAYEQYF
many,TRBJ1-1,-,TRBV12-3/TRBV12-4,TGTGCCAGCAGTTTCCCTGGGGTAGGAGGTTACACTGAAGCTTTCTTT,CASSFPGVGGYTEAFF
many,TRBJ1-2,-,TRBV7-2,TGTGCCAGCAGCTTAGGGAATAACTATGGCTACACCTTC,CASSLGNNYGYTF
many,TRBJ2-2,-,TRBV11-2,TGTGCCAGCAGCGTCTTAGATGGCACCGGGGAGCTGTTTTTT,CASSVLDGTGELFF
many,TRBJ1-1,-,TRBV4-3,TGCGCCAGCAGCCGGACGAGAGGGTTGAACACTGAAGCTTTCTTT,CASSRTRGLNTEAFF
-,TRBJ1-4,-,TRBV7-6,TGTGCCAGCAGCTTTGGCCCGAGACTCTCGAATGAAAAACTGTTTTTT,CASSFGPRLSNEKLFF
few,TRBJ2-2,-,TRBV7-2,TGTGCCAGCAGTTATGCGGGGGCGGGAGCCGGGGAGCTGTTTTTT,CASSYAGAGAGELFF
few,TRBJ2-3,-,TRBV12-3/TRBV12-4,TGTGCCAGCAGTTCTAAACCTCCCTACTTCACAGATACGCAGTATTTT,CASSSKPPYFTDTQYF
-,TRBJ2-1,TRBD2,TRBV6-5,TGTGCCAGCAGTTTAGCGGGAAAACCACATTACAATGAGCAGTTCTTC,CASSLAGKPHYNEQFF
many,TRBJ1-6,-,TRBV27,TGTGCCAGCGGCTATAATTCACCCCTCCACTTT,CASGYNSPLHF
-,TRBJ2-7,TRBD2,TRBV18,TGTGCCAGCTCCCCGGGACTAGCGGCAAACAGCTACGAGCAGTACTTC,CASSPGLAANSYEQYF
many,TRBJ2-1,TRBD1,TRBV27,TGTGCCAGCAGTAATTTCCGGGACAGGACCAATGAGCAGTTCTTC,CASSNFRDRTNEQFF
few,TRBJ1-2,-,TRBV25-1,TGTGCCAGCAGTGAAGCGGGTGACTATGGCTACACCTTC,CASSEAGDYGYTF
many,TRBJ1-2,-,TRBV28,TGTGCCAGCAGTTCTACCCCTAACTATGGCTACACCTTC,CASSSTPNYGYTF
many,TRBJ2-7,-,TRBV11-3,TGTGCCAGCAGCATTTACGAGCAGTACTTC,CASSIYEQYF
-,TRBJ2-7,TRBD1,TRBV6-2/TRBV6-3,TGTGCCAGCATGACGGACAGGGAATACGAGCAGTACTTC,CASMTDREYEQYF
few,TRBJ2-3,-,TRBV5-6,TGTGCCAGCAGGGGGAAAACAGATACGCAGTATTTT,CASRGKTDTQYF
-,TRBJ2-1,TRBD1,TRBV10-3,TGTGCCATCAGTGAAGGAGACAGGGGTATCCATGAGCAGTTCTTC,CAISEGDRGIHEQFF
-,TRBJ1-2,-,TRBV5-1,TGCGCCAGCAGGCTGGAGCTTAACTATGGCTACACCTTC,CASRLELNYGYTF
few,TRBJ2-7,-,TRBV3-1,TGTGCCAGCAGCCAAGGATTAGCGGTCTACGAGCAGTACTTC,CASSQGLAVYEQYF
-,TRBJ2-5,-,TRBV7-6,TGTGCCAGCACCACTTCTTCCGGGGAGACCCAGTACTTC,CASTTSSGETQYF
many,TRBJ1-1,TRBD1,TRBV12-3/TRBV12-4,TGTGCCAGCAGTCCTAACAGGGGCGGGGGCACTGAAGCTTTCTTT,CASSPNRGGGTEAFF
few,TRBJ2-3,-,TRBV28,TGTGCCAGCAGTTTCTCCGCAGCCACAGATACGCAGTATTTT,CASSFSAATDTQYF
few,TRBJ1-6,TRBD1,TRBV7-8,TGTGCCAGCAGCTCTAAACGGGGACAGGGACTTTGGAATTCACCCCTCCACTTT,CASSSKRGQGLWNSPLHF
many,TRBJ1-4,TRBD1,TRBV28,TGTGCCAGCAGACCATTCGGGCGGGACAGGGGCTTTCCAACTAATGAAAAACTGTTTTTT,CASRPFGRDRGFPTNEKLFF
many,TRBJ2-7,-,TRBV7-2,TGTGCCAGCAGCTTAGTTGCGGGTGAACTCTCCTACGAGCAGTACTTC,CASSLVAGELSYEQYF
-,TRBJ1-5,TRBD1,TRBV20-1,TGCAGTGCCCTAGACTCGGGGACAGGGAATCAGCCCCAGCATTTT,CSALDSGTGNQPQHF
many,TRBJ2-1,-,TRBV2,TGTGCCAGCAATTTTAGGGGAATGGACAATGAGCAGTTCTTC,CASNFRGMDNEQFF
many,TRBJ2-7,TRBD2,TRBV28,TGTGCCAGCAGTTTCAGCGGGAGGGCCTCCTACGAGCAGTACTTC,CASSFSGRASYEQYF
many,TRBJ2-4,-,TRBV29-1,TGCAGCGTTGAGGTTAGGGGGACGAACATTCAGTACTTC,CSVEVRGTNIQYF
many,TRBJ2-1,-,TRBV4-2,TGTGCCAGCAGCCAAGCTGGGGTAGGGGGAATTTTTGAGCAGTTCTTC,CASSQAGVGGIFEQFF
-,TRBJ1-2,-,TRBV9,TGTGCCAGCAGCGAGGGGGACCGTCCCTATGGCTACACCTTC,CASSEGDRPYGYTF
-,TRBJ2-3,TRBD2,TRBV28,TGTGCCAGCGAGGTAGCGGGAGGCACAGATACGCAGTATTTT,CASEVAGGTDTQYF
many,TRBJ2-6,-,TRBV11-1,TGTGCCAGCAGCTCCGTTGGAAGTTTCTCTGGGGCCAACGTCCTGACTTTC,CASSSVGSFSGANVLTF
few,TRBJ1-2,-,TRBV4-3,TGCGCCAGCAGCCAACATACTGATTATGGCTACACCTTC,CASSQHTDYGYTF
many,TRBJ2-7,-,TRBV7-2,TGTGCCAGCAGCTTAGTCAGTGCCTACGAGCAGTACTTC,CASSLVSAYEQYF
many,TRBJ2-7,TRBD2,TRBV29-1,TGCAGCGTTGAAGAGGGGCGGGAGAATCTTGAGCAGTACTTC,CSVEEGRENLEQYF